The 15 T cell receptor beta chains below were found in one sample sequenced in a study of blood T cell repertoires in COVID-19. Profiling relied on immunoSEQ multiplex PCR, and the TCRdb table lists in-frame clones only, not all of them. The sample shows about 300,000 clones, 90% of them seen only once. Sequenced input: peripheral blood. These receptor sequences come from a woman aged 45-60 years with COVID-19, enrolled during active disease.

The CDR3 region is CASSDSIGRRGGNYNEQFF. Here the CDR3 DNA reads TGTGCCAGCAGTGACTCGATAGGTAGGCGGGGGGGAAACTACAATGAGCAGTTCTTC. The gene calls are TRBV6-4 and TRBJ2-1, with TRBD2 matching over 9 bases. The CDR3 has 19 residues. Germline loops: CDR1 MRHNA, CDR2 SNTAGT. J was trimmed by 3 bases and V by 0 bases; bases with no gene match: 12.

The V and J genes are TRBV2 and TRBJ1-1; D might be TRBD1 (6 bases). CDR1 is SNHLY and CDR2 is FYNNEI in the germline V gene. The V end lost 6 bases, the J end lost 0 bases, and 17 bases lay between the germline ends. The CDR3 sequence is 16 residues long. The CDR3 is CASSRDTALMNTEAFF. The CDR3, as DNA: TGTGCCAGCAGCCGGGACACAGCGCTCATGAACACTGAAGCTTTCTTT.

Only one count was recorded for this clone. The V and J genes are TRBV25-1 and TRBJ2-5; the D gene is possibly TRBD1 (6 bases). Germline CDR1 reads MGHDK; CDR2 reads SYGVNS. The CDR3 is 17 amino acids. V dropped 4 bases and J dropped 2 bases, with 20 bases sitting between them. For the CDR3, the DNA is TGTGCCAGCAGTGTCCTAGGGGGAGCGGCGAGACAAGAGACCCAGTACTTC. As protein: CASSVLGGAARQETQYF.

The chain couples TRBV10-3 to TRBJ1-6, with D possibly TRBD1 on 6 matching bases. The CDR3 is made up of 14 amino acids. Germline-derived CDR1 and CDR2 are ENHRY and SYGVKD. Deletions cut 3 bases from V and 8 bases from J, with 11 bases between. In nucleotides, the CDR3 is TGTGCCATCAGTGAAACAGGGACGGATTCACCCCTCCACTTT. Encoded protein: CAISETGTDSPLHF.

The genes are TRBV18 and TRBJ1-4; D unclear. V lost 0 bases and J 2 bases, leaving 10 bases between the germline ends. Looked up from germline, CDR1 is KGHSH and CDR2 is LQKENI. This CDR3 has 16 residues. CDR3: CASSPPSRATNEKLFF. The CDR3, as DNA: TGTGCCAGCTCACCACCTTCGCGGGCTACTAATGAAAAACTGTTTTTT.

This sequence joins TRBV3-1 (or the pseudogene TRBV3-2) and TRBJ2-6; possibly TRBD2 for D (7 bases). Germline V lookup: CDR1 LGHDT, CDR2 YNNKEL (reference sequence). V was cut by 1 base and J by 1 base, with 14 bases left in between. The length of the CDR3 is 18 residues. The CDR3 coding sequence is TGTGCCAGCAGCCAAGGAGGGGGAGGGCAGTCTGGGGCCAACGTCCTGACTTTC. Translation: CASSQGGGGQSGANVLTF.

This clone occurred once. This chain uses TRBV7-9 with TRBJ2-1; possible D gene TRBD2, 5 bases. Germline assignment: CDR1 SEHNR and CDR2 FQNEAQ (reference sequence). V was cut by 11 bases and J by 0 bases, with 17 bases left in between. This CDR3 is built from 15 residues. The CDR3: CAGGAAKSSYNEQFF. The CDR3 DNA follows: TGTGCCGGCGGAGCGGCAAAGAGCTCCTACAATGAGCAGTTCTTC. Using reference TRBV7-9 and TRBJ2-1 for the parts outside the CDR3, the full variable domain is DTGVSQNPRHKITKRGQNVTFRCDPISEHNRLYWYRQTLGQGPEFLTYFQNEAQLEKSRLLSDRFSAERPKGSFSTLEIQRTEQGDSAMYLCAGGAAKSSYNEQFFGPGTRLTVL.

The genes are TRBV7-8 and TRBJ2-7; tentative D call: TRBD2 (7 bases). V gave up 0 bases and J gave up 2 bases, with 23 bases separating them. Germline CDR1 is SGHVS and CDR2 is FQNEAQ. The CDR3 extends over 19 amino acids. The CDR3 DNA is TGTGCCAGCAGCTTAGCGCGGGGGCTTTTTTTCGGCGGGGCCTACGAGCAGTACTTC. It is translated as CASSLARGLFFGGAYEQYF. Drawing the rest from reference TRBV7-8 and TRBJ2-7, the complete variable domain is GAGVSQSPRYKVAKRGQDVALRCDPISGHVSLFWYQQALGQGPEFLTYFQNEAQLDKSGLPSDRFFAERPEGSVSTLKIQRTQQEDSAVYLCASSLARGLFFGGAYEQYFGPGTRLTVT.

This chain joins TRBV9 and TRBJ2-5, with TRBD2 as a possible D gene (6 bases). CDR3 length: 13 residues. Trimming cost V 6 bases and J 4 bases, with 13 bases left between them. Germline loops: CDR1 SGDLS, CDR2 YYNGEE. The CDR3 DNA follows: TGTGCCAGCATGCGGGGAGTAGGAGAGACCCAGTACTTC. Its protein is CASMRGVGETQYF. Supplemented by reference TRBV9 and TRBJ2-5, the full variable domain reads DSGVTQTPKHLITATGQRVTLRCSPRSGDLSVYWYQQSLDQGLQFLIQYYNGEERAKGNILERFSAQQFPDLHSELNLSSLELGDSALYFCASMRGVGETQYFGPGTRLLVL.

CDR3 bases: TGTGCCAGCAGGTCCGGGACAGGGTCGTTCTTC. Its translation is CASRSGTGSFF. The rearrangement joins TRBV2 to TRBJ2-1, with TRBD1 matching 9 bases. The CDR3 length is 11 residues. Germline V gene data show CDR1 as SNHLY and CDR2 as FYNNEI. V lost 6 bases to trimming and J lost 15 bases; unmatched junction nucleotides: 6.

The chain recombines TRBV4-3 with TRBJ2-1; 7 nucleotides line up with TRBD1. The J segment lost 7 bases and the V segment lost 0 bases, leaving 9 bases of the junction unmatched. The CDR3 sequence is 16 residues long. Germline lookup yields CDR1 LGHNA and CDR2 YSLEER. The CDR3, as DNA: TGCGCCAGCAGCCAAGATCGAGGCAGGGGGAATAATGAGCAGTTCTTC. The encoded protein is CASSQDRGRGNNEQFF.

The rearrangement links TRBV19 to TRBJ1-2, with 7 nucleotides matching TRBD1. Germline values: CDR1 LNHDA, CDR2 SQIVND (reference sequence). V shed 10 bases and J 3 bases; nucleotides not matched to a gene: 8. The CDR3 contains 13 residues. The CDR3 protein is CATLGGQYYGYTF. CDR3 nucleotide sequence: TGTGCCACCCTTGGGGGACAGTACTATGGCTACACCTTC.

V gene TRBV4-1 combines with J gene TRBJ2-1; TRBD2 aligns across 8 bases. The length of the CDR3 is 17 residues. The germline V gene encodes CDR1 MGHRA and CDR2 YSYEKL. V gave up 0 bases and J gave up 9 bases; unmatched junction bases: 13. CDR3 sequence: CASSQDWASGPGGEQFF. In DNA form, the CDR3 reads TGCGCCAGCAGCCAAGATTGGGCTAGCGGGCCTGGGGGTGAGCAGTTCTTC.

The chain links TRBV21-1 to TRBJ1-2; the table's D call TRBD1 went unverified against the DNA. TRBV21-1 is reported as a pseudogene. The CDR3 consists of 14 residues. The CDR3 protein is CASDTGTGGYGYTF. The CDR3 DNA is TGTGCCAGCGACACCGGGACAGGGGGCTATGGCTACACCTTC.

The chain carries TRBV29-1 and TRBJ1-2; D possibly corresponds to TRBD1 (6 bases). V lost 3 bases and J 4 bases, leaving 12 bases between the germline ends. The CDR3 has 13 residues. Germline V lookup: CDR1 SQVTM, CDR2 ANQGSEA. CDR3 in DNA: TGCAGCGTTGATACAGGGACGGCCTATGGCTACACCTTC. As protein: CSVDTGTAYGYTF.